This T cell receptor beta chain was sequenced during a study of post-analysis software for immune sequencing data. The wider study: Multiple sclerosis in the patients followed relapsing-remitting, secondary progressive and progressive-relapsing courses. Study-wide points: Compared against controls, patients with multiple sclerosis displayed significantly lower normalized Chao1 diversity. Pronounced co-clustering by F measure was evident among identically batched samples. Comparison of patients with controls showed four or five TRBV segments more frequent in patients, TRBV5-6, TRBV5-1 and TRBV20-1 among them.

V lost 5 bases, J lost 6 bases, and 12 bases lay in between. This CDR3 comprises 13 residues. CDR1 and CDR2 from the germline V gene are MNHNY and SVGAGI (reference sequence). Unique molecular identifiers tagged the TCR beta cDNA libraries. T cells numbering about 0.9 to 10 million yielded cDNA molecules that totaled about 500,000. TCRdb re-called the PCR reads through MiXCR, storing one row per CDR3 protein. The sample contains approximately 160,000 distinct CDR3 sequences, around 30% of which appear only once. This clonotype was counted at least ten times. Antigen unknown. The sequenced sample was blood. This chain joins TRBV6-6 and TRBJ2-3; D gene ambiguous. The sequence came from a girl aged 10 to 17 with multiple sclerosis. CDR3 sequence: CASSPNPLDTQYF. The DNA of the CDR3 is TGTGCCAGCAGTCCGAACCCCCTGGATACGCAGTATTTT.